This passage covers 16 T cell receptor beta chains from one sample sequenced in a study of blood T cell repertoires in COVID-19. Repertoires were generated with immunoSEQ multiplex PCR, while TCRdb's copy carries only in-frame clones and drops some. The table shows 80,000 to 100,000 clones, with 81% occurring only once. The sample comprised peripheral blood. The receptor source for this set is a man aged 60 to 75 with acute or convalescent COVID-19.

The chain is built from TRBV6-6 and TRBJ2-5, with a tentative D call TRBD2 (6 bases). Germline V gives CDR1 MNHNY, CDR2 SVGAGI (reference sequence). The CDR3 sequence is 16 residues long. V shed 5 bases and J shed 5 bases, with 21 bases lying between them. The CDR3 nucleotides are TGTGCCAGCAGTCTGGCGGGGAAGGGCAGTCTTGAGACCCAGTACTTC. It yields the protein CASSLAGKGSLETQYF.

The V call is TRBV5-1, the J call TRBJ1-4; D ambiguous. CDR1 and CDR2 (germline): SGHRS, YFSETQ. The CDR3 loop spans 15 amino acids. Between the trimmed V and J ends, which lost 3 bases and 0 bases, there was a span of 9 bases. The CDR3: CASSSGETTNEKLFF. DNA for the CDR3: TGCGCCAGCAGCTCCGGGGAAACAACTAATGAAAAACTGTTTTTT.

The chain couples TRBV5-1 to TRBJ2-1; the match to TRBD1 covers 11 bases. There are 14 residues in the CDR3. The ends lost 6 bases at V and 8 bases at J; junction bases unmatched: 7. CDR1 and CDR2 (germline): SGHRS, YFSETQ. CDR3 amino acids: CASTGTGGGDEQFF. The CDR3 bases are TGCGCCAGCACCGGGACAGGGGGTGGCGATGAGCAGTTCTTC.

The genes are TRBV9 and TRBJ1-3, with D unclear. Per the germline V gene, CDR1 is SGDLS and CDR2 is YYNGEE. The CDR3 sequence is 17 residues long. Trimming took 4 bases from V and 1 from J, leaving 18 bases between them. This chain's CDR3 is CASSPLGEGRSGNTIYF. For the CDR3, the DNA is TGTGCCAGCAGCCCCCTCGGGGAGGGTCGGTCTGGAAACACCATATATTTT.

The CDR3 DNA follows: TGCGCCAGCAGCTTGGGGACTGTGAACACTGAAGCTTTCTTT. Residues: CASSLGTVNTEAFF. The chain couples TRBV5-1 to TRBJ1-1, with no clear D. Deletions cut 0 bases from V and 0 bases from J, with 6 bases between. CDR1 and CDR2 from the germline V gene are SGHRS and YFSETQ. This CDR3 region has 14 residues. Looking up the rest from reference TRBV5-1 and TRBJ1-1 gives the full variable domain: KAGVTQTPRYLIKTRGQQVTLSCSPISGHRSVSWYQQTPGQGLQFLFEYFSETQRNKGNFPGRFSGRQFSNSRSEMNVSTLELGDSALYLCASSLGTVNTEAFFGQGTRLTVV.

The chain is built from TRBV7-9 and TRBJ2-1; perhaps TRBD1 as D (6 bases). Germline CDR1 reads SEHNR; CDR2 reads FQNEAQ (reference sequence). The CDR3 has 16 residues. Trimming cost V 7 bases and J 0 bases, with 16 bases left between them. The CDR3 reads CASTNLKDSSYNEQFF. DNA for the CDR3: TGTGCCAGCACCAACCTTAAGGACAGCTCCTACAATGAGCAGTTCTTC. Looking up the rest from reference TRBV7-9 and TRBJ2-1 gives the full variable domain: DTGVSQNPRHKITKRGQNVTFRCDPISEHNRLYWYRQTLGQGPEFLTYFQNEAQLEKSRLLSDRFSAERPKGSFSTLEIQRTEQGDSAMYLCASTNLKDSSYNEQFFGPGTRLTVL.

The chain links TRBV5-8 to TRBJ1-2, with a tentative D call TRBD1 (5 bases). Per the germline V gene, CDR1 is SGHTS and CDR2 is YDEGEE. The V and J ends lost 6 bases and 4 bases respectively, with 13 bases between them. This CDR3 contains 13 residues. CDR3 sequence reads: CASTTGGPYGYTF. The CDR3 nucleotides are TGTGCCAGCACCACGGGGGGACCCTATGGCTACACCTTC.

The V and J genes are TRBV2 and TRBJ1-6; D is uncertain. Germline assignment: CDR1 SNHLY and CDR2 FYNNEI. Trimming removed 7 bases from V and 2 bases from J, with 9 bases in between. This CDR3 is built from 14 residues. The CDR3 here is CASNLVPYNSPLHF. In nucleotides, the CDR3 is TGTGCCAGCAATTTAGTTCCCTATAATTCACCCCTCCACTTT.

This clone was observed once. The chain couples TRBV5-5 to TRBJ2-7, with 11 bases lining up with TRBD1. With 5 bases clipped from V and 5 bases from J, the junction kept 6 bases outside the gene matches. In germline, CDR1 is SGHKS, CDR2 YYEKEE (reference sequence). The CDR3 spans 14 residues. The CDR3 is CASRHRTGGDEQYF. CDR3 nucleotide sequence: TGTGCCAGCAGGCATCGGACAGGGGGCGACGAGCAGTACTTC.

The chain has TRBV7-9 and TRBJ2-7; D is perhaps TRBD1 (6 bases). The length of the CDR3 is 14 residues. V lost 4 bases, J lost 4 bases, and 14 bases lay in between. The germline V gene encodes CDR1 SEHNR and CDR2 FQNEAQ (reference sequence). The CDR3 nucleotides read TGTGCCAGCAGCTCCCGGGACACCGGGTACGAGCAGTACTTC. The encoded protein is CASSSRDTGYEQYF.

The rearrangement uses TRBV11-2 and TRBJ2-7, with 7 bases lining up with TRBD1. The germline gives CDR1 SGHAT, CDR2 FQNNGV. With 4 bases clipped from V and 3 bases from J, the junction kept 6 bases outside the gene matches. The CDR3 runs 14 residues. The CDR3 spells CASSWTGGRYEQYF. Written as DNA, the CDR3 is TGTGCCAGCAGCTGGACAGGAGGCCGCTACGAGCAGTACTTC.

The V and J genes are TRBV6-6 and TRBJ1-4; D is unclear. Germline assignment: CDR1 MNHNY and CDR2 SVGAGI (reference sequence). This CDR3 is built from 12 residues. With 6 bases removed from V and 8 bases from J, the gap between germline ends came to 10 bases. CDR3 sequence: CASRAGEEKLFF. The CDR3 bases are TGTGCCAGCAGAGCTGGTGAGGAAAAACTGTTTTTT.

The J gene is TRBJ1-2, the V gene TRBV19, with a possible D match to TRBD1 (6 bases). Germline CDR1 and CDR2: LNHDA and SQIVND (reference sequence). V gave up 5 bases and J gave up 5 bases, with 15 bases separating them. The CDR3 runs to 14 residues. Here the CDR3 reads CASSSRTATYGYTF. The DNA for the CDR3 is TGTGCCAGTAGTTCGCGGACAGCAACGTATGGCTACACCTTC.

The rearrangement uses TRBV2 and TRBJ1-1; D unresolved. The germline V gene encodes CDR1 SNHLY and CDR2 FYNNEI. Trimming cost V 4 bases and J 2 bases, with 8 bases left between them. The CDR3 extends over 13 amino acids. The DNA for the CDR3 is TGTGCCAGCAGTGGACTAGAAAACACTGAAGCTTTCTTT. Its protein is CASSGLENTEAFF.

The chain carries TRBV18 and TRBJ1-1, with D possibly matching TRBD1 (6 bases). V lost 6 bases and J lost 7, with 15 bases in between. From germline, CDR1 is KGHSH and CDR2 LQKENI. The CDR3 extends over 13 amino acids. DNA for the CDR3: TGTGCCAGCTCGGACGGACAGAACCTTGAAGCTTTCTTT. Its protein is CASSDGQNLEAFF.

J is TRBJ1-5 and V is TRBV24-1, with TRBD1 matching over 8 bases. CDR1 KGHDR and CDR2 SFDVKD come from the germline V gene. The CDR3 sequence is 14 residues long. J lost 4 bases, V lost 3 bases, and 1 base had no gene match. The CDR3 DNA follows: TGTGCCACCAGTGATAACAGGGGGAATCAGCCCCAGCATTTT. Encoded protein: CATSDNRGNQPQHF.